A selection of T cell receptor beta chains follows, all from one sample in a study of blood T cell repertoires in COVID-19. TCRdb keeps only in-frame clones here, not all; method: immunoSEQ multiplex PCR. The table shows hundreds of thousands of clones, with 80% to 90% occurring only once. Sample: peripheral blood. These receptors originate from a young man with COVID-19, enrolled during active disease. CDR3s include the opening cysteine and the closing phenylalanine or tryptophan. The D gene is left open where the match is weak. Size tells how often a clone was seen (once, few, many) or the class of an expanded clone, and some rows leave it out.

v_gene: TRBV7-9; abundance: -; j_gene: TRBJ2-5; d_gene: TRBD2; CDR3aa: CASSLLAGVGETQYF; CDR3nt: TGTGCCAGCAGCTTATTAGCGGGAGTAGGAGAGACCCAGTACTTC
v_gene: TRBV2; abundance: -; j_gene: TRBJ2-2; d_gene: -; CDR3aa: CASSEPRTNTGELFF; CDR3nt: TGTGCCAGCAGTGAACCCAGGACGAACACCGGGGAGCTGTTTTTT
v_gene: TRBV3-1/TRBV3-2; abundance: -; j_gene: TRBJ2-5; d_gene: -; CDR3aa: CASSQRSAGFYETQYF; CDR3nt: TGTGCCAGCAGCCAGAGGTCGGCGGGCTTTTATGAGACCCAGTACTTC
v_gene: TRBV27; abundance: -; j_gene: TRBJ2-1; d_gene: TRBD2; CDR3aa: CASSLSVFRTSGNNEQFF; CDR3nt: TGTGCCAGCAGTTTATCGGTCTTTCGGACTAGCGGAAACAATGAGCAGTTCTTC
v_gene: TRBV7-3; abundance: -; j_gene: TRBJ2-5; d_gene: -; CDR3aa: CASSQTVQETQYF; CDR3nt: TGTGCCAGCAGCCAGACAGTTCAAGAGACCCAGTACTTC
v_gene: TRBV7-9; abundance: -; j_gene: TRBJ2-1; d_gene: TRBD2; CDR3aa: CASSFPGLAGGGEQFF; CDR3nt: TGTGCCAGCAGCTTCCCGGGACTAGCGGGAGGCGGAGAGCAGTTCTTC
v_gene: TRBV18; abundance: -; j_gene: TRBJ2-1; d_gene: -; CDR3aa: CASSPGQGGYNEQFF; CDR3nt: TGTGCCAGCTCACCCGGGCAGGGTGGGTACAATGAGCAGTTCTTC
v_gene: TRBV5-1; abundance: -; j_gene: TRBJ2-7; d_gene: -; CDR3aa: CASSLGRSSSYEQYF; CDR3nt: TGCGCCAGCAGCTTGGGGCGGTCGAGCTCCTACGAGCAGTACTTC
v_gene: TRBV15; abundance: -; j_gene: TRBJ2-4; d_gene: TRBD1; CDR3aa: CATSTQTGGSLIQYF; CDR3nt: TGTGCCACCAGCACTCAGACAGGGGGAAGTCTCATTCAGTACTTC
v_gene: TRBV19; abundance: -; j_gene: TRBJ2-1; d_gene: TRBD2; CDR3aa: CASSIELVVAGDHNEQFF; CDR3nt: TGTGCCAGTAGTATCGAACTCGTGGTAGCGGGAGATCATAATGAGCAGTTCTTC
v_gene: TRBV29-1; abundance: -; j_gene: TRBJ2-2; d_gene: -; CDR3aa: CSALQIDSVTGELFF; CDR3nt: TGCAGCGCCCTGCAGATAGATAGCGTTACCGGGGAGCTGTTTTTT
v_gene: TRBV6-4; abundance: -; j_gene: TRBJ2-2; d_gene: TRBD2; CDR3aa: CASSQTSGANTGELFF; CDR3nt: TGTGCCAGCAGTCAGACTAGCGGAGCGAACACCGGGGAGCTGTTTTTT
v_gene: TRBV19; abundance: -; j_gene: TRBJ2-2; d_gene: TRBD2; CDR3aa: CASSGLAGATGELFF; CDR3nt: TGTGCCAGTTCGGGACTAGCGGGAGCCACCGGGGAGCTGTTTTTT
v_gene: TRBV19; abundance: -; j_gene: TRBJ2-5; d_gene: TRBD2; CDR3aa: CASSIGTSGGQETQYF; CDR3nt: TGTGCCAGTAGTATCGGGACTAGCGGGGGTCAGGAGACCCAGTACTTC
v_gene: TRBV7-6; abundance: once; j_gene: TRBJ2-1; d_gene: -; CDR3aa: CASSLLGGASLGEQFF; CDR3nt: TGTGCCAGCAGCTTATTAGGGGGTGCTAGTTTGGGTGAGCAGTTCTTC
v_gene: TRBV2; abundance: -; j_gene: TRBJ2-3; d_gene: -; CDR3aa: CASSQVSTDTQYF; CDR3nt: TGTGCCAGCTCCCAGGTTAGCACAGATACGCAGTATTTT
v_gene: TRBV6-6; abundance: -; j_gene: TRBJ1-1; d_gene: -; CDR3aa: CASRQNTEAFF; CDR3nt: TGTGCCAGCAGACAGAACACTGAAGCTTTCTTT
v_gene: TRBV7-9; abundance: -; j_gene: TRBJ1-1; d_gene: -; CDR3aa: CASRPPENTEAFF; CDR3nt: TGTGCCTCGCGGCCGCCGGAGAACACTGAAGCTTTCTTT
v_gene: TRBV24-1; abundance: -; j_gene: TRBJ2-2; d_gene: -; CDR3aa: CAIPGHRVVPNTGELFF; CDR3nt: TGTGCCATACCGGGACACCGAGTGGTCCCGAACACCGGGGAGCTGTTTTTT
v_gene: TRBV27; abundance: -; j_gene: TRBJ2-3; d_gene: TRBD1; CDR3aa: CASSTWTGTLTDTQYF; CDR3nt: TGTGCCAGCAGTACCTGGACAGGAACATTGACAGATACGCAGTATTTT
v_gene: TRBV5-1; abundance: -; j_gene: TRBJ2-7; d_gene: TRBD2; CDR3aa: CASSGTSGRSFYEQYF; CDR3nt: TGCGCCAGCAGCGGGACTAGCGGGAGGTCTTTCTACGAGCAGTACTTC
v_gene: TRBV7-9; abundance: few; j_gene: TRBJ1-5; d_gene: -; CDR3aa: CASSPTRDQPQHF; CDR3nt: TGTGCCAGCAGCCCGACGAGGGATCAGCCCCAGCATTTT
v_gene: TRBV5-4; abundance: -; j_gene: TRBJ2-6; d_gene: -; CDR3aa: CASSPGTSGANVLTF; CDR3nt: TGTGCCAGCAGCCCAGGGACATCCGGGGCCAACGTCCTGACTTTC
v_gene: TRBV19; abundance: -; j_gene: TRBJ2-1; d_gene: -; CDR3aa: CASSRVWGDEQFF; CDR3nt: TGTGCCAGTAGCAGGGTGTGGGGGGATGAGCAGTTCTTC
v_gene: TRBV18; abundance: -; j_gene: TRBJ1-5; d_gene: -; CDR3aa: CASSPLDSDQPQHF; CDR3nt: TGTGCCAGCTCACCCTTGGACAGCGATCAGCCCCAGCATTTT
v_gene: TRBV25-1; abundance: -; j_gene: TRBJ2-2; d_gene: -; CDR3aa: CASANSDRRPGELFF; CDR3nt: TGTGCCAGCGCCAACTCGGATCGGAGGCCCGGGGAGCTGTTTTTT
v_gene: TRBV9; abundance: -; j_gene: TRBJ2-7; d_gene: TRBD2; CDR3aa: CASSVSLAGGPHEQYF; CDR3nt: TGTGCCAGCAGCGTCAGCCTAGCGGGGGGGCCACACGAGCAGTACTTC
v_gene: TRBV18; abundance: -; j_gene: TRBJ1-1; d_gene: -; CDR3aa: CASSRTDPNTEAFF; CDR3nt: TGTGCCAGCTCAAGGACAGATCCGAACACTGAAGCTTTCTTT
v_gene: TRBV5-6; abundance: -; j_gene: TRBJ2-4; d_gene: TRBD1; CDR3aa: CASSMGQGRNIQYF; CDR3nt: TGTGCCAGCAGTATGGGACAGGGTCGAAACATTCAGTACTTC
v_gene: TRBV6-5; abundance: -; j_gene: TRBJ1-1; d_gene: -; CDR3aa: CASSWGLGNTEAFF; CDR3nt: TGTGCCAGCAGTTGGGGCCTGGGGAACACTGAAGCTTTCTTT